This T cell receptor (beta chain) was identified in a study of cytomegalovirus exposure and HLA in healthy donors. General study points: As was reported, the HLA-A and HLA-B alleles of most subjects were accurately predicted from TCR beta sequences. Later analysis associated a missense DCLRE1C variant with TCR beta V- and J-gene trimming.

Primers: 60 Vbeta forward and 13 Jbeta reverse. Original processing notes: Later, roughly 77 million unique TCR beta chains were counted in an analysis, and roughly 11 million of them were shared. TCRdb's copy holds only in-frame clones and misses some; the assay was immunoSEQ multiplex PCR. Clonal size and the V and J genes are those of that table, whereas D and trimming came from the DNA. This table holds over 85,000 clones, approximately 79% found once. Regarding this clone: The antigen remains undetermined.

Trimming at V came to 0 bases and at J to 4 bases, leaving 11 bases not matched to a gene. The CDR3 has 18 amino acids. The germline V gene encodes CDR1 LGHNA and CDR2 YSLEER. The V call is TRBV4-3, the J call TRBJ2-3, with 9 bases lining up with TRBD2. The TCR sequence derives from a man between 25 and 39 years old in good health and CMV-seropositive. The specimen was PBMCs. The CDR3 sequence: CASSQDPAGGARADTQYF. Here the CDR3 DNA reads TGCGCCAGCAGCCAAGACCCTGCGGGGGGGGCAAGGGCAGATACGCAGTATTTT.